This TCR beta chain emerged from a study of blood T cell repertoires in COVID-19. Overall study context: COVID-19 samples, acute and convalescent, were from the United States, Italy and Spain.

Method: immunoSEQ multiplex PCR; TCRdb's copy keeps in-frame clones and lacks some. The table records about 74,000 clones, 88% of them present only once. V was clipped by 3 bases and J by 6 bases; unmatched bases: 8. Looked up from germline, CDR1 is SGDLS and CDR2 is YYNGEE. The CDR3 loop spans 15 amino acids. Sequenced material: peripheral blood. The J gene is TRBJ1-2, the V gene TRBV9, with 10 nucleotides matching TRBD1. The sequence came from a woman older than 75 with active or convalescent COVID-19. The CDR3 spells CASSGRDRGTDGYTF. For the CDR3, the DNA is TGTGCCAGCAGCGGCCGGGACAGGGGTACCGATGGCTACACCTTC. The full variable domain, rest sourced from reference TRBV9 and TRBJ1-2, is DSGVTQTPKHLITATGQRVTLRCSPRSGDLSVYWYQQSLDQGLQFLIQYYNGEERAKGNILERFSAQQFPDLHSELNLSSLELGDSALYFCASSGRDRGTDGYTFGSGTRLTVV.